This TCR beta chain emerged from a study of identical twins. Study-wide points: Insertions ran lower in abundant cord blood beta clonotypes, though not in memory repertoires. Monozygotic twins shared more out-of-frame TCR alpha than recombination models predicted. Sequences that were out-of-frame, alpha and twin-shared displayed an excess of low generation probability.

Using its own MiXCR run on the 5' RACE reads, TCRdb lists one record per CDR3 protein. The sample has more than 400,000 distinct CDR3 sequences, around 15% seen once. CDR1 is SGHRS, CDR2 YFSETQ, per germline. J lost 1 base, V lost 1 base, and 3 bases had no gene match. The CDR3 sequence is 16 residues long. This clonotype was observed a handful of times. No antigen is known for it. These data are also associated with another study on yellow fever vaccine responses in identical twins.

Sequenced: CD4+ T cells sorted from blood. This TCR derives from a young woman in good health. The chain combines TRBV5-1 with TRBJ2-2; 8 bases are shared with TRBD2. The CDR3 reads CASSLTSGVNTGELFF. CDR3 DNA: TGCGCCAGCAGCTTGACTAGCGGAGTGAACACCGGGGAGCTGTTTTTT.